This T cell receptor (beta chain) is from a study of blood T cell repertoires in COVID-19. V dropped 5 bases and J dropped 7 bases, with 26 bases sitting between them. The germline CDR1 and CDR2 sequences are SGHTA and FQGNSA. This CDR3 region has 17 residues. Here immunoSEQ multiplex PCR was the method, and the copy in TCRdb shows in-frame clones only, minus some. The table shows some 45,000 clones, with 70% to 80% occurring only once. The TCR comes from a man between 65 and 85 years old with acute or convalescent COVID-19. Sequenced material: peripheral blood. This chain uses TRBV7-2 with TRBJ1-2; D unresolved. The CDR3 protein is CASSTYDGVTGGSGYTF. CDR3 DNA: TGTGCCAGCAGCACTTATGACGGGGTGACGGGAGGGAGTGGCTACACCTTC.